These T cell receptor beta chains were read from a single sample in a study of CD8 T cells in Susac syndrome. TCRdb used MiXCR to reprocess the immunoSEQ multiplex PCR reads, holding one entry per CDR3 protein. Of 200,000 to 250,000 distinct CDR3 sequences listed, about 94% are singletons. Material: CD4+ T cells from PBMCs. Receptors were obtained from a human donor with Susac syndrome. CDR3s include the opening cysteine and the closing phenylalanine or tryptophan. Fields, in order: D gene, J gene, clone size, V gene, CDR3 DNA, CDR3 protein. D genes are given only for firm matches. Size is stated for part of the rows, as once, few or many counts, or as a class when the clone is expanded.

>TRBD1|TRBJ2-5|-|TRBV12-3/TRBV12-4
TGTGCCAGCAGCCGGACAGGGGGAGAGACCCAGTACTTC
CASSRTGGETQYF
>-|TRBJ1-5|-|TRBV5-1
TGCGCCAGCAGCTTGGAAGGGATCGGCAATCAGCCCCAGCATTTT
CASSLEGIGNQPQHF
>-|TRBJ2-1|-|TRBV7-3
TGTGCCAGCAGCTTAACGGGGCTATACAATGAGCAGTTCTTC
CASSLTGLYNEQFF
>-|TRBJ2-3|once|TRBV11-3
TGTGCCAGCAGCTTAAATCCCCCCCCGGATACGCAGTATTTT
CASSLNPPPDTQYF
>TRBD1|TRBJ1-2|-|TRBV6-6
TGTGCCAGCAGTTACCGACAGGGGAGGTTCGGCTACACCTTC
CASSYRQGRFGYTF
>-|TRBJ2-7|-|TRBV18
TGTGCCAGCTCACCACGAGTACGGGACAACTACGAGCAGTACTTC
CASSPRVRDNYEQYF
>TRBD1|TRBJ1-2|once|TRBV6-1
TGTGCCAGCAGCCAGGGACAGCCTAACGGTGGCTATGGCTACACCTTC
CASSQGQPNGGYGYTF
>TRBD2|TRBJ2-7|-|TRBV5-1
TGCGCCAGCAGCTTACTAGCGGGGGGGCCCTACGAGCAGTACTTC
CASSLLAGGPYEQYF
>-|TRBJ2-3|-|TRBV12-3/TRBV12-4
TGTGCCAGCAGTTGGCCAGGGACAGATACGCAGTATTTT
CASSWPGTDTQYF
>-|TRBJ2-3|-|TRBV7-9
TGTGCCAGCAGCTCCGGGGGCGTGCAGGTCACAGATACGCAGTATTTT
CASSSGGVQVTDTQYF
>-|TRBJ2-3|-|TRBV7-2
TGTGCCAGCAGCCCCCTTTACACAGATACGCAGTATTTT
CASSPLYTDTQYF
>TRBD1|TRBJ1-1|-|TRBV11-2
TGTGCCAGCAGCTTAGAAGCGTGGAGGACAGGGGGTTTAAATACGAACACTGAAGCTTTCTTT
CASSLEAWRTGGLNTNTEAFF
>-|TRBJ2-1|-|TRBV12-3/TRBV12-4
TGTGCCAGCAGTTTCGGGGCGAGCTCCTACAATGAGCAGTTCTTC
CASSFGASSYNEQFF
>-|TRBJ1-6|once|TRBV20-1
TGCAGTGCTAGAGGGTCCGCCCAGGGTAATTCACCCCTCCACTTT
CSARGSAQGNSPLHF
>-|TRBJ1-1|once|TRBV30
TGTGCCTGGGCTCGCCCCGGGACGGAGAACACTGAAGCTTTCTTT
CAWARPGTENTEAFF
>-|TRBJ2-7|-|TRBV14
TGTGCCAGCAGACTCTCAGGGATGATCCACGAGCAGTACTTC
CASRLSGMIHEQYF
>-|TRBJ1-4|-|TRBV2
TGTGCCAGCAGTGAAGGACAGCTTAATGAAAAACTGTTTTTT
CASSEGQLNEKLFF
>-|TRBJ2-1|-|TRBV20-1
TGCAGTGCTAGATTCGACTACGATGAGCAGTTCTTC
CSARFDYDEQFF
>-|TRBJ1-1|-|TRBV15
TGTGCCACCAGCTCAGGGATAGCGAACACTGAAGCTTTCTTT
CATSSGIANTEAFF
>-|TRBJ1-1|-|TRBV3-1
TGTGCCAGCAGCGTGAGAGGGAGAGACACTGAAGCTTTCTTT
CASSVRGRDTEAFF
>TRBD1|TRBJ2-3|-|TRBV7-2
TGTGCCAGCAGCCTCGACAGGGCAGGGAACACAGATACGCAGTATTTT
CASSLDRAGNTDTQYF
>-|TRBJ1-2|-|TRBV3-1
TGTGCCAGCAGCCAGGCTGGACAGCACGGCTACACCTTC
CASSQAGQHGYTF
>TRBD1|TRBJ2-7|-|TRBV5-1
TGCGCCAGCAGCGCATGGGACAGGGGAACCTACGAGCAGTACTTC
CASSAWDRGTYEQYF
>TRBD1|TRBJ2-7|-|TRBV30
TGTGCCTGGAGTAACATCCGGGACAGCTACTCCTACGAGCAGTACTTC
CAWSNIRDSYSYEQYF
>TRBD1|TRBJ1-2|-|TRBV5-4
TGTGCCAGCAGCTCAGAGCCGGGACAGGGGGCGGGAGGCTACACCTTC
CASSSEPGQGAGGYTF
>-|TRBJ1-5|once|TRBV19
TGTGCCAGTAGCCAGAGAGGGAGGGGGAAGCCCCAGCATTTT
CASSQRGRGKPQHF
>TRBD2|TRBJ2-5|-|TRBV2
TGTGCCAGCAGTGAAGGGGTGGGACTAGCGGGGGGTAGGAAGACCCAGTACTTC
CASSEGVGLAGGRKTQYF
>-|TRBJ2-5|-|TRBV6-6
TGTGCCATCCAGGGACGATATGAGACCCAGTACTTC
CAIQGRYETQYF
>-|TRBJ2-1|-|TRBV5-4
TGTGCCAGCAGCTTGGCCGCCCACTTACAAGATCCGAGTGAGCAGTTCTTC
CASSLAAHLQDPSEQFF
>-|TRBJ1-1|-|TRBV4-1
TGCGCCAGCATTGATCCGGGGGTGACTGAAGCTTTCTTT
CASIDPGVTEAFF
>-|TRBJ2-7|once|TRBV11-2
TGTGCCAGCAGCTTAGGTGGACAGACTAATACCCTCCCTGGCGAGCAGTACTTC
CASSLGGQTNTLPGEQYF
>-|TRBJ1-5|-|TRBV29-1
TGCAGCGTCAGACAGGCGGATCAGCCCCAGCATTTT
CSVRQADQPQHF
>-|TRBJ1-2|-|TRBV20-1
TGCAGTGCTAGTCCAGGCGACTATGGCTACACCTTC
CSASPGDYGYTF
>-|TRBJ2-3|-|TRBV3-1
TGTGCCAGCAGCCAAGATGGCAGCAGGACAGATACGCAGTATTTT
CASSQDGSRTDTQYF
>-|TRBJ1-1|-|TRBV27
TGTGCCAGCAGTACAAAGGCGACAGCTAACACTGAAGCTTTCTTT
CASSTKATANTEAFF
>-|TRBJ2-3|-|TRBV2
TGTGCCAGCAGTGAAGGTGGGACATCAAGCACAGATACGCAGTATTTT
CASSEGGTSSTDTQYF
>-|TRBJ1-1|-|TRBV6-5
TGTGCCAGCAGTTACCCGGGGGCGAGCTCTGAAGCTTTCTTT
CASSYPGASSEAFF
>-|TRBJ1-1|-|TRBV19
TGTGCCAGTAGGGCCGGGCCAATGAACACTGAAGCTTTCTTT
CASRAGPMNTEAFF
>-|TRBJ1-3|-|TRBV6-5
TGTGCCACGACGGCCAGTCCTGACTCTGGAAACACCATATATTTT
CATTASPDSGNTIYF
>-|TRBJ1-4|-|TRBV30
TGTGCCTGGAGTCGGAACAGTTTTAATGAAAAACTGTTTTTT
CAWSRNSFNEKLFF
>-|TRBJ2-3|-|TRBV2
TGTGCCAGCCGTAGTTTAGTTTCTTCAGATACGCAGTATTTT
CASRSLVSSDTQYF
>TRBD2|TRBJ2-5|once|TRBV20-1
TGCAGTGCTAGAGATTTGGGGGAGGGACAAGAGACCCAGTACTTC
CSARDLGEGQETQYF
>-|TRBJ2-7|-|TRBV7-9
TGTGCCAGCAGCTTAAGTGGTGGTTACGAGCAGTACTTC
CASSLSGGYEQYF
>-|TRBJ2-7|-|TRBV7-2
TGTGCCACCGCCTCGGGTCCCTCTTCCTACGAGCAGTACTTC
CATASGPSSYEQYF
>-|TRBJ2-5|-|TRBV11-2
TGTGCCAGCAGCTTAGATACCCCGAGAAGGGAGACCCAGTACTTC
CASSLDTPRRETQYF
>TRBD1|TRBJ2-5|-|TRBV7-2
TGTGCCAGCAGCCGTACAGGGGACCAAGAGACCCAGTACTTC
CASSRTGDQETQYF
>-|TRBJ1-1|-|TRBV30
TGTGCCTGGAGTCGATTGGCCAACACTGAAGCTTTCTTT
CAWSRLANTEAFF
>TRBD1|TRBJ2-5|-|TRBV12-3/TRBV12-4
TGTGCCAGCAGTTCGTTTGGACAGGGGGCGGAGACCCAGTACTTC
CASSSFGQGAETQYF
>TRBD1|TRBJ1-1|-|TRBV20-1
TGCAGTGCTAGAGATGACAGGGGTGGCCCTGAAGCTTTCTTT
CSARDDRGGPEAFF
>-|TRBJ2-5|-|TRBV12-3/TRBV12-4
TGTGCCAGCAGTTTCGGGGGTCGACAGGGCGCCCAAGAGACCCAGTACTTC
CASSFGGRQGAQETQYF